This is a list of T cell receptor beta chains from one sample in a study of long-term antiretroviral therapy in people with HIV. Profiled with immunoSEQ multiplex PCR; TCRdb holds only in-frame clones, not every one. The sample consists of around 15,000 clones, around four fifths of them appearing once. The source material was unsorted PBMCs, sampled 0.1 years after starting antiretroviral therapy. These TCRs come from a man between 18 and 29 years old with HIV. Both conserved end residues are part of each CDR3. The D gene is left open where the match is weak. A row's size may be missing; if present it is once, few, many or a size class.

CDR3 protein: CASSLDFSEQYF
CDR3 DNA: TGTGCCAGCAGCTTAGATTTTTCCGAGCAGTACTTC
clone size: -
J gene: TRBJ2-7
D gene: -
V gene: TRBV11-3

CDR3 protein: CASSLVPGNSYEQYF
CDR3 DNA: TGTGCCAGCAGCTTAGTTCCGGGGAACTCCTACGAGCAGTACTTC
clone size: -
J gene: TRBJ2-7
D gene: -
V gene: TRBV7-2

CDR3 protein: CASSLYGNYEQYF
CDR3 DNA: TGTGCCAGCAGCTTATACGGAAACTACGAGCAGTACTTC
clone size: few
J gene: TRBJ2-7
D gene: -
V gene: TRBV5-4

CDR3 protein: CASSEAQGYNEQFF
CDR3 DNA: TGTGCCAGCAGTGAAGCCCAGGGATACAATGAGCAGTTCTTC
clone size: -
J gene: TRBJ2-1
D gene: -
V gene: TRBV2

CDR3 protein: CASSPSVNYGYTF
CDR3 DNA: TGTGCCAGCTCACCGTCGGTGAACTATGGCTACACCTTC
clone size: -
J gene: TRBJ1-2
D gene: -
V gene: TRBV18

CDR3 protein: CASGFGRALTDTQYF
CDR3 DNA: TGTGCCAGCGGGTTCGGCAGGGCCCTCACAGATACGCAGTATTTT
clone size: -
J gene: TRBJ2-3
D gene: -
V gene: TRBV7-8

CDR3 protein: CSFLSGAYEQYF
CDR3 DNA: TGCAGCTTCTTATCAGGGGCCTACGAGCAGTACTTC
clone size: -
J gene: TRBJ2-7
D gene: -
V gene: TRBV29-1

CDR3 protein: CASSHNPGPQREQFF
CDR3 DNA: TGTGCCAGCAGCCACAACCCGGGCCCACAACGGGAGCAGTTCTTC
clone size: once
J gene: TRBJ2-1
D gene: -
V gene: TRBV7-3

CDR3 protein: CASSQLRGEAFF
CDR3 DNA: TGCGCCAGCAGCCAACTCCGAGGTGAAGCTTTCTTT
clone size: -
J gene: TRBJ1-1
D gene: -
V gene: TRBV4-3

CDR3 protein: CASSGGKSGNTIYF
CDR3 DNA: TGTGCCAGCAGCGGGGGAAAGTCTGGAAACACCATATATTTT
clone size: -
J gene: TRBJ1-3
D gene: -
V gene: TRBV9

CDR3 protein: CASSEAGWNQPQHF
CDR3 DNA: TGTGCCAGCAGTGAAGCGGGTTGGAATCAGCCCCAGCATTTT
clone size: -
J gene: TRBJ1-5
D gene: -
V gene: TRBV6-1

CDR3 protein: CASSYGTGTQETQYF
CDR3 DNA: TGTGCCAGCAGCTATGGGACAGGGACCCAAGAGACCCAGTACTTC
clone size: once
J gene: TRBJ2-5
D gene: TRBD1
V gene: TRBV6-5

CDR3 protein: CASSPTGLAETQYF
CDR3 DNA: TGTGCCAGCAGCCCTACGGGACTAGCAGAGACCCAGTACTTC
clone size: -
J gene: TRBJ2-5
D gene: TRBD2
V gene: TRBV9

CDR3 protein: CASSKEGTGGSEAFF
CDR3 DNA: TGTGCCAGCAGCAAAGAGGGGACAGGGGGCTCGGAAGCTTTCTTT
clone size: few
J gene: TRBJ1-1
D gene: -
V gene: TRBV21-1

CDR3 protein: CATSRDRASYEQYF
CDR3 DNA: TGTGCCACCAGCAGAGACAGGGCCTCCTACGAGCAGTACTTC
clone size: -
J gene: TRBJ2-7
D gene: -
V gene: TRBV15

CDR3 protein: CASSQDWGQIYEQYF
CDR3 DNA: TGCGCCAGCAGCCAAGATTGGGGGCAAATTTACGAGCAGTACTTC
clone size: -
J gene: TRBJ2-7
D gene: -
V gene: TRBV4-3

CDR3 protein: CASSLDGGGAWHYEQYF
CDR3 DNA: TGTGCCAGCAGCTTAGACGGCGGGGGGGCTTGGCACTACGAGCAGTACTTC
clone size: -
J gene: TRBJ2-7
D gene: TRBD2
V gene: TRBV7-9

CDR3 protein: CAIRVTDPGELFF
CDR3 DNA: TGTGCCATCAGAGTGACAGACCCCGGGGAGCTGTTTTTT
clone size: -
J gene: TRBJ2-2
D gene: -
V gene: TRBV10-3

CDR3 protein: CASSQAGTGRRYEQYF
CDR3 DNA: TGCGCCAGCAGCCAAGCCGGGACAGGGAGGAGGTACGAGCAGTACTTC
clone size: -
J gene: TRBJ2-7
D gene: TRBD1
V gene: TRBV4-1

CDR3 protein: CASSLDYSSGANVLTF
CDR3 DNA: TGTGCCAGCAGTTTAGACTATAGCTCTGGGGCCAACGTCCTGACTTTC
clone size: once
J gene: TRBJ2-6
D gene: -
V gene: TRBV27

CDR3 protein: CASSAGTFDSGYTF
CDR3 DNA: TGTGCCAGTAGTGCGGGGACATTCGATTCTGGCTACACCTTC
clone size: -
J gene: TRBJ1-2
D gene: -
V gene: TRBV19

CDR3 protein: CASSFFDGYEQYF
CDR3 DNA: TGTGCCAGCAGCTTTTTTGACGGCTACGAGCAGTACTTC
clone size: -
J gene: TRBJ2-7
D gene: -
V gene: TRBV7-2

CDR3 protein: CASSEAFGSIYGYTF
CDR3 DNA: TGTGCCAGCAGTGAAGCGTTCGGCAGCATTTATGGCTACACCTTC
clone size: -
J gene: TRBJ1-2
D gene: -
V gene: TRBV6-1

CDR3 protein: CASSWGANEQFF
CDR3 DNA: TGTGCCAGCAGCTGGGGGGCCAATGAGCAGTTCTTC
clone size: -
J gene: TRBJ2-1
D gene: -
V gene: TRBV11-2

CDR3 protein: CASSPRGDYGYTF
CDR3 DNA: TGTGCCAGCAGCCCCCGCGGGGACTATGGCTACACCTTC
clone size: -
J gene: TRBJ1-2
D gene: -
V gene: TRBV7-8

CDR3 protein: CASSQEDESYTEAFF
CDR3 DNA: TGTGCCAGCAGCCAAGAGGATGAATCCTACACTGAAGCTTTCTTT
clone size: -
J gene: TRBJ1-1
D gene: -
V gene: TRBV4-2

CDR3 protein: CASSRGSQETQYF
CDR3 DNA: TGTGCCAGCAGCCGGGGAAGCCAAGAGACCCAGTACTTC
clone size: -
J gene: TRBJ2-5
D gene: -
V gene: TRBV7-9